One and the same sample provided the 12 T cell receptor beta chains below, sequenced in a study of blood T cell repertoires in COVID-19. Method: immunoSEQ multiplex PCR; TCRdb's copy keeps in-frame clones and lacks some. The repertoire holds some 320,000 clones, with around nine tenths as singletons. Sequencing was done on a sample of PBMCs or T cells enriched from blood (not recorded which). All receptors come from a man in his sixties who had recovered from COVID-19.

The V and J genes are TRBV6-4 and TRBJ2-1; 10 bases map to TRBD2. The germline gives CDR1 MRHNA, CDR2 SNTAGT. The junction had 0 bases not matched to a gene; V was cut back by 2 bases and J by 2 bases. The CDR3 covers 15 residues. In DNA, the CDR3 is TGTGCCAGCAGTGACAGCGGGAGGGCCTACAATGAGCAGTTCTTC. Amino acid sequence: CASSDSGRAYNEQFF.

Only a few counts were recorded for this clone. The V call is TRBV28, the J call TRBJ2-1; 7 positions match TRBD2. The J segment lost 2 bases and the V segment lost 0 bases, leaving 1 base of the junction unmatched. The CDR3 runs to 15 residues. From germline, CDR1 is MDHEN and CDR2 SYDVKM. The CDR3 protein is CASSLWGGAYNEQFF. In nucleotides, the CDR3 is TGTGCCAGCAGTTTATGGGGGGGGGCCTACAATGAGCAGTTCTTC.

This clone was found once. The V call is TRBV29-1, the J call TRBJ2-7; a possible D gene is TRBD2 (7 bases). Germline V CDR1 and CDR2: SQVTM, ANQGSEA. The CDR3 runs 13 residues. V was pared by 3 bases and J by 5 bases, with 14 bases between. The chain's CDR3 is CSVEGGRSDEQYF. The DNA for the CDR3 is TGCAGCGTTGAGGGGGGGCGAAGCGACGAGCAGTACTTC.

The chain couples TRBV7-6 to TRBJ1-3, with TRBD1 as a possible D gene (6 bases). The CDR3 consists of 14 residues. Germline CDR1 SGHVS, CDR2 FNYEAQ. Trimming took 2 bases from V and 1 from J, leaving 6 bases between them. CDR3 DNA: TGTGCCAGCAGCTTACAGGGGTCTGGAAACACCATATATTTT. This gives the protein CASSLQGSGNTIYF.

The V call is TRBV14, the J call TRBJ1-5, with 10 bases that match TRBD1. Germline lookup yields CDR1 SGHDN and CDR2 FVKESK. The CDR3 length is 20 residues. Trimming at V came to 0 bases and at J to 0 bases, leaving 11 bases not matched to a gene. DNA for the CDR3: TGTGCCAGCAGCCAAGATCAAGACAGGGGGCGCGGTATTAGCAATCAGCCCCAGCATTTT. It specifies CASSQDQDRGRGISNQPQHF.

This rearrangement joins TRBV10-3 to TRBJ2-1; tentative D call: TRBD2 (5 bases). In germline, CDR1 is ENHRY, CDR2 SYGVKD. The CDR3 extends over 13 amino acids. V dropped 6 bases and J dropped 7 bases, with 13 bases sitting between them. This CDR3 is CAISPTSYNEQFF. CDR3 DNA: TGTGCCATCAGCCCCACTAGTTATAATGAGCAGTTCTTC.

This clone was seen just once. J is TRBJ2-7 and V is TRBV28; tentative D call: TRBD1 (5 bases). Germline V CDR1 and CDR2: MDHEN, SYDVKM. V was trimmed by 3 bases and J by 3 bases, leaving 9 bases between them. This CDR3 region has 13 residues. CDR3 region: CASSLQQDYEQYF. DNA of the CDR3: TGTGCCAGCAGTTTGCAACAGGACTACGAGCAGTACTTC.

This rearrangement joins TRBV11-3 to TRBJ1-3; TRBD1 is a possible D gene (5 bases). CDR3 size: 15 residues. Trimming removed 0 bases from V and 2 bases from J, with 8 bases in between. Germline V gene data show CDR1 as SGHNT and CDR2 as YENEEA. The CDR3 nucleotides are TGTGCCAGCAGCTTAGACCCGACAGCTGGAAACACCATATATTTT. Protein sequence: CASSLDPTAGNTIYF.

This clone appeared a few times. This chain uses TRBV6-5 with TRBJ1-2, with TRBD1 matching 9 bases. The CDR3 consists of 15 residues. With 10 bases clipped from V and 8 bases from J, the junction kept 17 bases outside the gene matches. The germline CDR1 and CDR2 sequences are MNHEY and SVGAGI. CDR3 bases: TGTGCCACCAGCCCAAACCGGGACAGGGTTGGCGGCTACACCTTC. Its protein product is CATSPNRDRVGGYTF.

Here the CDR3 DNA reads TGTGCCACCAGCATGCGACAGGGAGATACGCAGTATTTT. As protein: CATSMRQGDTQYF. V and J are TRBV15 and TRBJ2-3; 7 nucleotides agree with TRBD1. Germline CDR1 LNHNV, CDR2 YYDKDF (reference sequence). Trimming took 4 bases from V and 5 from J; bases not matched to a gene: 3. The CDR3 totals 13 residues.

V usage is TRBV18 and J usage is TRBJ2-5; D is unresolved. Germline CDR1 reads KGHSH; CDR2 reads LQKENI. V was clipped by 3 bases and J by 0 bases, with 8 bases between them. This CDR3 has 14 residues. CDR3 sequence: CASSPTMDQETQYF. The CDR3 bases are TGTGCCAGCTCACCTACAATGGACCAAGAGACCCAGTACTTC.

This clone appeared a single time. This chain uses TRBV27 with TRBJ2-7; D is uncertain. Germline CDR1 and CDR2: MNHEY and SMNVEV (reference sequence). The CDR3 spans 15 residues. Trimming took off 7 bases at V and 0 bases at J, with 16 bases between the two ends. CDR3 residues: CASTPRGLSSYEQYF. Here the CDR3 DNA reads TGTGCCAGCACCCCCAGAGGTCTGAGCTCCTACGAGCAGTACTTC.